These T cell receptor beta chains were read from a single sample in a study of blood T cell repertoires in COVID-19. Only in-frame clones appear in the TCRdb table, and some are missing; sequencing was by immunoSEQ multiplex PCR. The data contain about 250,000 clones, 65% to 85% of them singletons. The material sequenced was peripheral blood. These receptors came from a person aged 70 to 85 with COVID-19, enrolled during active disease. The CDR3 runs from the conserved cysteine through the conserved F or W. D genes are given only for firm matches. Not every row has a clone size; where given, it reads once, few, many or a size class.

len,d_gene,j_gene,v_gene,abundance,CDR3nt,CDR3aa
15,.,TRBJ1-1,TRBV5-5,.,TGTGCCAGCAGCTTGGTGCCGCGGGATAACACTGAAGCTTTCTTT,CASSLVPRDNTEAFF
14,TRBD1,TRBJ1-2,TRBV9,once,TGTGCCAGCAGCCTGTCGGGACAGGATTTCGGCTACACCTTC,CASSLSGQDFGYTF
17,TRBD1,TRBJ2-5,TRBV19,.,TGTGCCAGTAGTACTGGACAGGGGGCCTTGGTAGGCCAGACCCAGTACTTC,CASSTGQGALVGQTQYF
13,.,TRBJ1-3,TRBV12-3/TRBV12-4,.,TGTGCCAGCAGCTATAACTCTGGAAACACCATATATTTT,CASSYNSGNTIYF
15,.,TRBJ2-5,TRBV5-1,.,TGCGCCAGCAGCTTGGCTGCGGGGTTCGTCGAGACCCAGTACTTC,CASSLAAGFVETQYF
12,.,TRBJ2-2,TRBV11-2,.,TGTGCCAGCAGCTTAATCGCCGGGGAGCTGTTTTTT,CASSLIAGELFF
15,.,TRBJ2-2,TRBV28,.,TGTGCCAGCAGTTTTGCCAGGACTGCTACCGGGGAGCTGTTTTTT,CASSFARTATGELFF
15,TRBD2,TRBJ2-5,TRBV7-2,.,TGTGCCAGCAGCTCCACGGGGGGGGCCCGAGAGACCCAGTACTTC,CASSSTGGARETQYF
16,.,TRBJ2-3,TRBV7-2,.,TGTGCCAGCAGCTTTCTCGGGGGTCGGAGCACAGATACGCAGTATTTT,CASSFLGGRSTDTQYF
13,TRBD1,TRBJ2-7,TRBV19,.,TGTGCCAGTTCAAGACAGGGAATCTACGAGCAGTACTTC,CASSRQGIYEQYF
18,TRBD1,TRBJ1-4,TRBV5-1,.,TGCGCCAGCAGCTCATCTATAAAAACCGGGACAGGGGGTGAAAAACTGTTTTTT,CASSSSIKTGTGGEKLFF
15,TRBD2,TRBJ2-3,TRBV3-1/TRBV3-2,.,TGTGCCAGCAGCCAAGGGACTAGTAAAACAGATACGCAGTATTTT,CASSQGTSKTDTQYF
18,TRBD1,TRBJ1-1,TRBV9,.,TGTGCCAGCAGCGTAGAGGGTCGGCGACAGGGCATGAACACTGAAGCTTTCTTT,CASSVEGRRQGMNTEAFF
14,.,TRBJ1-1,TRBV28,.,TGTGCCAGCAGAATACAGGGACGATACACTGAAGCTTTCTTT,CASRIQGRYTEAFF
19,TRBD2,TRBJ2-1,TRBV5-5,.,TGTGCCAGCAGCCGTAACCCGACTAGCGGGAGAACGCGCTACAATGAGCAGTTCTTC,CASSRNPTSGRTRYNEQFF
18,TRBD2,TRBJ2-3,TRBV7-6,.,TGTGCCAGCAGCTCTACCCCGGGACTAGCGACAAGCACAGATACGCAGTATTTT,CASSSTPGLATSTDTQYF
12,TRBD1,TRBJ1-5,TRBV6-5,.,TGTGCCAGCAACAGGGGGATTCAGCCCCAGCATTTT,CASNRGIQPQHF
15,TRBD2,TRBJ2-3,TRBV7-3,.,TGTGCCAGCAGCTTAGCGGGGGGGCTGGTAGATACGCAGTATTTT,CASSLAGGLVDTQYF
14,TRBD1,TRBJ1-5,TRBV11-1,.,TGTGCCAGCAAGGGACAGGGGCGCTATCAGCCCCAGCATTTT,CASKGQGRYQPQHF
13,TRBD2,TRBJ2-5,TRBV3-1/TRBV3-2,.,TGTGCCAGCAGCCCTGGGACTAGTGGGGCCCAGTACTTC,CASSPGTSGAQYF
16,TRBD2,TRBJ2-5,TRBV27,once,TGTGCCAGCAGTGGGAGGGACCGTGGATTAGGAGAGACCCAGTACTTC,CASSGRDRGLGETQYF
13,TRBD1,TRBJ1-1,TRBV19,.,TGTGCCAGTAGGGACAGGGGGGCGAGAGGAGCTTTCTTT,CASRDRGARGAFF
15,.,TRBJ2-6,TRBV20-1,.,TGCAGTGCTAGTGAAGGGGCCCCTGGGGCCAACGTCCTGACTTTC,CSASEGAPGANVLTF
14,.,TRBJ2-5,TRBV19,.,TGTGCCAGTAGTAGAAGGGACACCCAAGAGACCCAGTACTTC,CASSRRDTQETQYF
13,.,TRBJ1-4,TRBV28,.,TGTGCCAGCAGGAAGGGAGCGGCTGAAAAACTGTTTTTT,CASRKGAAEKLFF
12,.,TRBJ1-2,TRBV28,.,TGTGCCACCCTAGACTCTAACTATGGCTACACCTTC,CATLDSNYGYTF
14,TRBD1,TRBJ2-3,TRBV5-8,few,TGTGCCAGCAGCTTGGACCAGGGGGATGGTACGCAGTATTTT,CASSLDQGDGTQYF
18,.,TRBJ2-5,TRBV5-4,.,TGTGCCAGCAGCCCCCCCGCCGTAGCGGCAACCAGCCAAGAGACCCAGTACTTC,CASSPPAVAATSQETQYF
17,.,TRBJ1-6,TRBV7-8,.,TGTGCCAGCAGCTTAGAGGGACAAGGAGTTTTTGGTTCACCCCTCCACTTT,CASSLEGQGVFGSPLHF
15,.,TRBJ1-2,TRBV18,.,TGTGCCAGCTCACCAGCCAGGGTCGGGCGCGATGCCTACACCTTC,CASSPARVGRDAYTF
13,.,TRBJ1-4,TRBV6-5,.,TGTGCCAGCACGCGGAGGGACAATGAAAAACTGTTTTTT,CASTRRDNEKLFF
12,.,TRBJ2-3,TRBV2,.,TGTGCCAGTCTTTCTTCCACAGATACGCAGTATTTT,CASLSSTDTQYF
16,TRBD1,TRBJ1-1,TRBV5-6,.,TGTGCCAGCAGCATCGGGACAGGGAGGATGAACACTGAAGCTTTCTTT,CASSIGTGRMNTEAFF
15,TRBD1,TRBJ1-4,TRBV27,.,TGTGCCAGCAGTTTACAGGGGGCAAGAAATGAAAAACTGTTTTTT,CASSLQGARNEKLFF
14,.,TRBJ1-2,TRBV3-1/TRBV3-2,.,TGTGCCAGCAGCGACACGGACAGCCCCTATGGCTACACCTTC,CASSDTDSPYGYTF
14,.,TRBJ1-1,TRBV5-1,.,TGCGCCAGCAGCTTGGAGGCGGCGGACACTGAAGCTTTCTTT,CASSLEAADTEAFF
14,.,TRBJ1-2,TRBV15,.,TGTGCCACCAGCAGAGGAGGGGGAGCGGATGGCTACACCTTC,CATSRGGGADGYTF
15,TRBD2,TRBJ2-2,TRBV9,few,TGTGCCAGCAGCGGCGTAGCGGGGAACACCGGGGAGCTGTTTTTT,CASSGVAGNTGELFF
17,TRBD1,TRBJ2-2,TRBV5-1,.,TGCGCCAGCAGCACACAGCCGGGACAGGGGGCAGGCGGGGAGCTGTTTTTT,CASSTQPGQGAGGELFF
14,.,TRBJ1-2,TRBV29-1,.,TGCAGCGTTGTAGGATCAGGGCCAAACTATGGCTACACCTTC,CSVVGSGPNYGYTF
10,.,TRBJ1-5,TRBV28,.,TGTGCCATCGGGAATCAGCCCCAGCATTTT,CAIGNQPQHF
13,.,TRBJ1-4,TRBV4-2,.,TGTGCCAGCAGCCAAAACGAGGGTGAAAAACTGTTTTTT,CASSQNEGEKLFF
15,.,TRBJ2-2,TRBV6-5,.,TGTGCCAGCAGTTACTCGAGGACATCCACCGGGGAGCTGTTTTTT,CASSYSRTSTGELFF
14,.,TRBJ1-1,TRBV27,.,TGTGCCAGCAGTTTAGCGCCGGGTGTCACTGAAGCTTTCTTT,CASSLAPGVTEAFF
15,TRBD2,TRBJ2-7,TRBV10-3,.,TGTGCCATCAGTCCCGGACTAGCGAGTTCCTACGAGCAGTACTTC,CAISPGLASSYEQYF
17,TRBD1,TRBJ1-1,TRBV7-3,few,TGTGCCAGCAGCGCAACAGGGGGCGGATTAAGGAGCACTGAAGCTTTCTTT,CASSATGGGLRSTEAFF